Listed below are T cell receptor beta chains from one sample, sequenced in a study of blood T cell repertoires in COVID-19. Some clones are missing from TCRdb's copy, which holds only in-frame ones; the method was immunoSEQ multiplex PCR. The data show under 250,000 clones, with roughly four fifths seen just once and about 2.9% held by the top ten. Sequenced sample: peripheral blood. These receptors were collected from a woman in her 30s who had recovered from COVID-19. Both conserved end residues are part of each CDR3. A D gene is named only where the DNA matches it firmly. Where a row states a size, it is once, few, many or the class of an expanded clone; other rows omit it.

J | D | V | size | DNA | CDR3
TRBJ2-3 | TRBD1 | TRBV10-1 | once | TGCGCCAGCAGTGACGGACAGGCTTTAGATACGCAGTATTTT | CASSDGQALDTQYF
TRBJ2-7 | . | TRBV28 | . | TGTGCCAGCAGTTTACAGCGGGAGCAGTACTTC | CASSLQREQYF
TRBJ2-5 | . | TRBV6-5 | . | TGTGCCAGCAGTTCCCGGGACTCACAAGAGACCCAGTACTTC | CASSSRDSQETQYF
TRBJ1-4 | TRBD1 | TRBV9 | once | TGTGCCAGCAGCCTCCGCGGACAGGGACGTAATGAAAAACTGTTTTTT | CASSLRGQGRNEKLFF
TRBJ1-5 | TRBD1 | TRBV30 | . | TGTGCCTGGAACAGGGGGAACAATCAGCCCCAGCATTTT | CAWNRGNNQPQHF
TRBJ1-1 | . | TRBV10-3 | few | TGTGCCATCAGGTCACAGGGCGGTTCCGGCACTGAAGCTTTCTTT | CAIRSQGGSGTEAFF
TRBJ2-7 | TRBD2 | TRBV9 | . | TGTGCCAGCAGCGTAGAAGCGGGAGGAGTAATTAAGCGGCAGTACTTC | CASSVEAGGVIKRQYF
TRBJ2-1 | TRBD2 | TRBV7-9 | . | TGTGCCAGCAGCTTAACAGGGACTAGCGGATTGTACAATGAGCAGTTCTTC | CASSLTGTSGLYNEQFF
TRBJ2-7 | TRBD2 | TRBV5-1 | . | TGCGCCAGCAGCGCCGCAGGGAGGGTGGCCTACGAGCAGTACTTC | CASSAAGRVAYEQYF
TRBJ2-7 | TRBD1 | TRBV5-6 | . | TGTGCCAGCAGCTTAGAAGGGACAGGCGGAGAGCAGTACTTC | CASSLEGTGGEQYF
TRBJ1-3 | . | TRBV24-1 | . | TGTGCCACCTCAACTTCTGGAAACACCATATATTTT | CATSTSGNTIYF
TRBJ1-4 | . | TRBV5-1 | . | TGCGCCAGCAGCCACCCAGGGGAGGGGGTTGAAAAACTGTTTTTT | CASSHPGEGVEKLFF
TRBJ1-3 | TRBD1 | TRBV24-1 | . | TGTGCCACCAGTGTCGGGCAGGGGGGAGGAAACACCATATATTTT | CATSVGQGGGNTIYF
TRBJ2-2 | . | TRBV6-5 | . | TGTGCCAGCTACCCCGGACAGAACACCGGGGAGCTGTTTTTT | CASYPGQNTGELFF
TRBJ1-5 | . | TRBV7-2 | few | TGTGCCAGCAGCTTAGAAGGGGCTATTAGCAATCAGCCCCAGCATTTT | CASSLEGAISNQPQHF
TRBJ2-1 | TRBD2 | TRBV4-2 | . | TGTGCCAGCAGCCAAGGACTAGCGGGGGCCTTCTACTCCTACAATGAGCAGTTCTTC | CASSQGLAGAFYSYNEQFF
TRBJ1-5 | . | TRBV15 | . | TGTGCCACCAGCAGAGAAACAGGGACTCAGCCCCAGCATTTT | CATSRETGTQPQHF
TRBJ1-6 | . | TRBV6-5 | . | TGTGCCAGCAGTTACCTCCAGGGTTCACCCCTCCACTTT | CASSYLQGSPLHF
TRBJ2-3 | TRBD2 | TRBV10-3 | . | TGTGCCATCGGAGAGGCCGTAGCGGGAGTTCCAGATACGCAGTATTTT | CAIGEAVAGVPDTQYF
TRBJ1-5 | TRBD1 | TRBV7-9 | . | TGTGCCAGCAGCTCCCAGGGGGGCGATCAGCCCCAGCATTTT | CASSSQGGDQPQHF
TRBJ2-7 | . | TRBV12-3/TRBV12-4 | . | TGTGCCAGCAGTCTAGGAGCCGAGCAGTACTTC | CASSLGAEQYF
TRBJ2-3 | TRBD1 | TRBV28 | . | TGTGCCAGCAGTTTATTGGCAGGGGGCATTGGAGATACGCAGTATTTT | CASSLLAGGIGDTQYF
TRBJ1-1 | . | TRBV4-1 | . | TGCGCCAGCAGCCAAGATACGATCGGCAGGGTGAACACTGAAGCTTTCTTT | CASSQDTIGRVNTEAFF
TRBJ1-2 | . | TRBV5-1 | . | TGCGCCAGCAGCTTCCGAGGAGCGGGGAGTCAAGGGGGTAACTATGGCTACACCTTC | CASSFRGAGSQGGNYGYTF
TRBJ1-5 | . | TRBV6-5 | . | TGTGCCAGCAGTTCCCAACCGCCCTATAGCAATCAGCCCCAGCATTTT | CASSSQPPYSNQPQHF
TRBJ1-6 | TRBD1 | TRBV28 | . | TGTGCCAGCAGTCCGGGACAGGGCCGTTCACCCCTCCACTTT | CASSPGQGRSPLHF
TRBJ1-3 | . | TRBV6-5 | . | TGTTCGGTGAGAGGGCCCGGGTCCTCTGGAAACACCATATATTTT | CSVRGPGSSGNTIYF
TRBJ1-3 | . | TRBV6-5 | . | TGTGCCAGCAGCCCGGTTTTTGTGGCTGGAAACACCATATATTTT | CASSPVFVAGNTIYF
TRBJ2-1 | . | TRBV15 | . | TGTGCCACCAGCACCGACGGAGACTCCTACAATGAGCAGTTCTTC | CATSTDGDSYNEQFF
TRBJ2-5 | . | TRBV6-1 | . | TGTGCCAGCAGTGAAAGGTTAGCGACATCCCAAGAGACCCAGTACTTC | CASSERLATSQETQYF
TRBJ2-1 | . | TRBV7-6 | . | TGTGCCAGCAGCTCCCTGGACAGTGGGTCCCATGAGCAGTTCTTC | CASSSLDSGSHEQFF
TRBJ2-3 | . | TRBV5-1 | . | TGCGCCAGCAGCGCCTCCGGACTATACGATACGCAGTATTTT | CASSASGLYDTQYF
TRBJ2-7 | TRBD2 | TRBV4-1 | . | TGCGCCAGCAGCCTAACTAGCGGCTCCTACGAGCAGTACTTC | CASSLTSGSYEQYF
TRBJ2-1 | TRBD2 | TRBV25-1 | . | TGTGCCAGCAGTCCTGTAGCGGGACGCTCCTACAATGAGCAGTTCTTC | CASSPVAGRSYNEQFF
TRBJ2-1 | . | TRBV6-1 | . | TGTGCCAGCAGTGACAGGGGCCTGAAGAAGCAGTTCTTC | CASSDRGLKKQFF
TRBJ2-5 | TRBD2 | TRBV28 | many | TGTGCCAGCAGCCTTGAACTTAGCGGGAGGGCCGAGACCCAGTACTTC | CASSLELSGRAETQYF
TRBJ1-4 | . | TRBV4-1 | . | TGCGCCAGCAGCCAAGTGGCAGGGTGGAATGAAAAACTGTTTTTT | CASSQVAGWNEKLFF
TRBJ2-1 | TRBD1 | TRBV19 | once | TGTGCCAGTAGCACCGGGACAGGTCTGGGGCTTCCCAATGAGCAGTTCTTC | CASSTGTGLGLPNEQFF
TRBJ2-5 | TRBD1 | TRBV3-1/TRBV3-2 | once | TGTGCCAGCAGGCGGGGTAACAGGGGGTTGGAGACCCAGTACTTC | CASRRGNRGLETQYF
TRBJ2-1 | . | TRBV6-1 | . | TGTGCCAGCAGGGAAGGGGGGGTTGGTGATGAGCAGTTCTTC | CASREGGVGDEQFF
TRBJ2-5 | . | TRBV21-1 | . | TGTGCCAGCAGCAAAGCGCTAACTTTTCTGGGCCTGGGTGAGACCCAGTACTTC | CASSKALTFLGLGETQYF
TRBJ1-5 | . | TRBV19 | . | TGTGCCAGTAGTATAGGGACAACCAGCAATCAGCCCCAGCATTTT | CASSIGTTSNQPQHF
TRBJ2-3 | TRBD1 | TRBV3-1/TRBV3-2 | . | TGTGCCAGCAGCCAAGAGACAGGGGGGGGAGATACGCAGTATTTT | CASSQETGGGDTQYF